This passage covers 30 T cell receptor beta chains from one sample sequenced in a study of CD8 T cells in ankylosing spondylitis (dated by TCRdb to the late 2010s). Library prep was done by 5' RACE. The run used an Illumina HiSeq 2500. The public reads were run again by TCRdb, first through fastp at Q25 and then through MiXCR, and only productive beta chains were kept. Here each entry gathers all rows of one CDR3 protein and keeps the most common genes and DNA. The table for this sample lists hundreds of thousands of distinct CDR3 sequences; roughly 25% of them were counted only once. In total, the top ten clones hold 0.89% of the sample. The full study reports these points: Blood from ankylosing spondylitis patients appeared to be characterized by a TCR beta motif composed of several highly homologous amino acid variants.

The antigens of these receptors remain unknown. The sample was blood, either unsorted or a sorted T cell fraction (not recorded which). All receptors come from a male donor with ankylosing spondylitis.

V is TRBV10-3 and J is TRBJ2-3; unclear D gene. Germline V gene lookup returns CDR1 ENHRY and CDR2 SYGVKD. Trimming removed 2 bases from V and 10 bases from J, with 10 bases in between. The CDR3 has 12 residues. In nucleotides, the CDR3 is TGTGCCATCAGTGAGGCGGTAGAAGCGCAGTATTTT. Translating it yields CAISEAVEAQYF.

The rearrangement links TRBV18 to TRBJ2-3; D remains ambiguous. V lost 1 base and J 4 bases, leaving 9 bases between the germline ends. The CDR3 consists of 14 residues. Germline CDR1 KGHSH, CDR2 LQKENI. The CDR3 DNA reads TGTGCCAGCTCACCACTAGGCTCTTCAGATACGCAGTATTTT. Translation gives CASSPLGSSDTQYF. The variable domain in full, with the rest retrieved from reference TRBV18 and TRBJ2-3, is NAGVMQNPRHLVRRRGQEARLRCSPMKGHSHVYWYRQLPEEGLKFMVYLQKENIIDESGMPKERFSAEFPKEGPSILRIQQVVRGDSAAYFCASSPLGSSDTQYFGPGTRLTVL.

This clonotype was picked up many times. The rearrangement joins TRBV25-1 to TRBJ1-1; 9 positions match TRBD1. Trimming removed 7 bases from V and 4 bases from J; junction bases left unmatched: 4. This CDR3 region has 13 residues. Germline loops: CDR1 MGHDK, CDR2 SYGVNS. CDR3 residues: CASKGTGFTEAFF. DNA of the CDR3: TGTGCCAGCAAGGGGACAGGGTTCACTGAAGCTTTCTTT.

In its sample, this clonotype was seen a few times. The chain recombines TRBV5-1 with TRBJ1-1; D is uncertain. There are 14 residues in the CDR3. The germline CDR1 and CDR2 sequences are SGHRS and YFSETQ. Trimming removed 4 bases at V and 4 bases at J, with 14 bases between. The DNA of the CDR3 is TGCGCCAGCAGCCTGGATTTCACAACCACTGAAGCTTTCTTT. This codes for CASSLDFTTTEAFF.

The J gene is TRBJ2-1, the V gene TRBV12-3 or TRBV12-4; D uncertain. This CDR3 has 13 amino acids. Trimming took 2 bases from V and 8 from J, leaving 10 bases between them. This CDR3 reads CASSLLGFDEQFF. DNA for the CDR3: TGTGCCAGCAGTTTATTAGGGTTTGATGAGCAGTTCTTC.

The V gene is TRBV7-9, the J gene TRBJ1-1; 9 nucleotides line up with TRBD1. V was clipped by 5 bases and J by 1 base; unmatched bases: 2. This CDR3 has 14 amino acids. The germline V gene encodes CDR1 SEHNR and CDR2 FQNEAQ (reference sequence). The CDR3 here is CASSADRGNTEAFF. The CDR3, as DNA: TGTGCCAGCAGCGCGGACAGGGGGAACACTGAAGCTTTCTTT.

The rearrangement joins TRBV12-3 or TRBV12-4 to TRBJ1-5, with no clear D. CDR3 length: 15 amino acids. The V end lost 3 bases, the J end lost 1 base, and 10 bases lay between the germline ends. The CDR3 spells CASSFSRSSNQPQHF. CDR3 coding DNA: TGTGCCAGCAGTTTTTCTAGGTCGAGCAATCAGCCCCAGCATTTT.

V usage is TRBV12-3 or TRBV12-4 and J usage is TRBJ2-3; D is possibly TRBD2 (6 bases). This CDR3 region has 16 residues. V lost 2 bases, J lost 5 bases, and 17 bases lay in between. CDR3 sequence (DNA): TGTGCCAGCAGTTTAAAGTCGGCGGGATACATAGATACGCAGTATTTT. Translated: CASSLKSAGYIDTQYF.

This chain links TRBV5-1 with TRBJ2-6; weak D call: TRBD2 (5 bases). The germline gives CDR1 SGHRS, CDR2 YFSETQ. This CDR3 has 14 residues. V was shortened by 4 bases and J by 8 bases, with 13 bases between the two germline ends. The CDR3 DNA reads TGCGCCAGCAGCGGTGAGGGATCCTCCAACGTCCTGACTTTC. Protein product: CASSGEGSSNVLTF.

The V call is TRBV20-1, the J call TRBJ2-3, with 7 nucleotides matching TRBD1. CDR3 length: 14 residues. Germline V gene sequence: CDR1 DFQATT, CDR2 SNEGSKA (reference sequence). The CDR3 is CSPEDRRSTDTQYF. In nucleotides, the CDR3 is TGCAGCCCTGAGGACAGGCGGAGCACAGATACGCAGTATTTT.

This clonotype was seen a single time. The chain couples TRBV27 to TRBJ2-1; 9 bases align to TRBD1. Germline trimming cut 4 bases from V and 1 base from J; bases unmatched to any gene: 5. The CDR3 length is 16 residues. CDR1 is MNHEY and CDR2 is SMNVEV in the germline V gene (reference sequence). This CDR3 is CASSSKQGASYNEQFF. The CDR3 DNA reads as TGTGCCAGCAGTTCCAAACAGGGGGCTTCCTACAATGAGCAGTTCTTC.

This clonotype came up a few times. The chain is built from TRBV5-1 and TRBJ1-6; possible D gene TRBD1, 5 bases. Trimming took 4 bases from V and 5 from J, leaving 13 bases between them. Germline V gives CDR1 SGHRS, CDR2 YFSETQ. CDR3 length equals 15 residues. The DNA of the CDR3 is TGCGCCAGCAGCACAGGACAACTAAATAATTCACCCCTCCACTTT. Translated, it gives CASSTGQLNNSPLHF.

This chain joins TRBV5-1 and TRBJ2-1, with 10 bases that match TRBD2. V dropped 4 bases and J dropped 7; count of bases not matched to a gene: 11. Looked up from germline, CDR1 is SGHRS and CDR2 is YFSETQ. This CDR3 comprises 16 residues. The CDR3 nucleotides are TGCGCCAGCAGCCCAGATAGCGGGAGGAGGTTTAATGAGCAGTTCTTC. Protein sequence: CASSPDSGRRFNEQFF.

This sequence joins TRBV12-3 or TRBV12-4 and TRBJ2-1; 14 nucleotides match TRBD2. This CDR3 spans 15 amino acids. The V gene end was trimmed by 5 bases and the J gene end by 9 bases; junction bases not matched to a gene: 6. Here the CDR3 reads CASSPGLAGVFEQFF. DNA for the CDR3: TGTGCCAGCAGTCCGGGACTAGCGGGAGTTTTTGAGCAGTTCTTC.

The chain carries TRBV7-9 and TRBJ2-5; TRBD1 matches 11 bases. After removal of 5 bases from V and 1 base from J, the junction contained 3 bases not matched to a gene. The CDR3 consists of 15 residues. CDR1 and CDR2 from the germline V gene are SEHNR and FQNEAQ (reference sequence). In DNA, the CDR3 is TGTGCCAGCAGCCCCGGACAGGGGGCCCAAGAGACCCAGTACTTC. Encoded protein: CASSPGQGAQETQYF.

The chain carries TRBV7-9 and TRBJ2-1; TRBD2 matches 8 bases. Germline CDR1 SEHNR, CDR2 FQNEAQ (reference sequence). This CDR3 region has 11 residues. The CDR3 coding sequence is TGTGGGACTAGCCGGTACAATGAGCAGTTCTTC. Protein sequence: CGTSRYNEQFF. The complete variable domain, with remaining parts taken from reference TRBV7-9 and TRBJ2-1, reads DTGVSQNPRHKITKRGQNVTFRCDPISEHNRLYWYRQTLGQGPEFLTYFQNEAQLEKSRLLSDRFSAERPKGSFSTLEIQRTEQGDSAMYLCGTSRYNEQFFGPGTRLTVL.

The CDR3 coding sequence is TGTGCCAGCAGCTTAAATCGGTGGACTGAAGCTTTCTTT. Translation gives CASSLNRWTEAFF. The J gene is TRBJ1-1, the V gene TRBV11-3; no clear D gene. Germline-derived CDR1 and CDR2 are SGHNT and YENEEA. The CDR3 sequence is 13 residues long. V shed 2 bases and J shed 5 bases, with 9 bases lying between them. Full variable domain (outside the CDR3, taken from reference TRBV11-3 and TRBJ1-1): EAGVVQSPRYKIIEKKQPVAFWCNPISGHNTLYWYLQNLGQGPELLIRYENEEAVDDSQLPKDRFSAERLKGVDSTLKIQPAELGDSAVYLCASSLNRWTEAFFGQGTRLTVV.

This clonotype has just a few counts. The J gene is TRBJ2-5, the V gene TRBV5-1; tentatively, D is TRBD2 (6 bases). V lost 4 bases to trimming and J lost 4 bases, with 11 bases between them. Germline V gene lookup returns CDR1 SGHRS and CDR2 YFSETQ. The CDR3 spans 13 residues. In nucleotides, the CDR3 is TGCGCCAGCAGCAATGGAGGGAGAGAGACCCAGTACTTC. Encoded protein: CASSNGGRETQYF. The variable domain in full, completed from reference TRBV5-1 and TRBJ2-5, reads KAGVTQTPRYLIKTRGQQVTLSCSPISGHRSVSWYQQTPGQGLQFLFEYFSETQRNKGNFPGRFSGRQFSNSRSEMNVSTLELGDSALYLCASSNGGRETQYFGPGTRLLVL.

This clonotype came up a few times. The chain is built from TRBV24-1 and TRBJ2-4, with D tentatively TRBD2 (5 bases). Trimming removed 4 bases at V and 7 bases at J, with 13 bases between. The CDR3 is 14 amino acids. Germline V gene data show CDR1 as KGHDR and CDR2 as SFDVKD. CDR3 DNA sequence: TGTGCCACCAGTGAATCCGGCCCGGGGAACATTCAGTACTTC. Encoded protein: CATSESGPGNIQYF.

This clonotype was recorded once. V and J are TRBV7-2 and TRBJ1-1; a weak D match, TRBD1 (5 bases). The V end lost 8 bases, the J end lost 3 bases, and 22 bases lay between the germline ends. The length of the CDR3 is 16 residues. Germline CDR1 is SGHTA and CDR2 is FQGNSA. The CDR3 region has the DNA TGTGCCAGCTTCTGGGCCCCGGTGGGAGGGGACACTGAAGCTTTCTTT. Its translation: CASFWAPVGGDTEAFF.

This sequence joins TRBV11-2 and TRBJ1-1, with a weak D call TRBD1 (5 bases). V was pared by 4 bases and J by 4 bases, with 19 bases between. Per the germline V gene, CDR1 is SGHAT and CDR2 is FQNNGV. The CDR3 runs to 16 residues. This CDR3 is CASSSPYRDRGTEAFF. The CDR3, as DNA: TGTGCCAGCAGCTCACCCTATCGGGACCGGGGCACTGAAGCTTTCTTT.

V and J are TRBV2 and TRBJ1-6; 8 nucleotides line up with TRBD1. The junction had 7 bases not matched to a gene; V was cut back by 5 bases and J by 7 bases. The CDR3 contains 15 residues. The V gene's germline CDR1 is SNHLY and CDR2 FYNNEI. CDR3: CASSQQGVRNSPLHF. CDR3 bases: TGTGCCAGCAGTCAACAGGGGGTTAGGAATTCACCCCTCCACTTT.

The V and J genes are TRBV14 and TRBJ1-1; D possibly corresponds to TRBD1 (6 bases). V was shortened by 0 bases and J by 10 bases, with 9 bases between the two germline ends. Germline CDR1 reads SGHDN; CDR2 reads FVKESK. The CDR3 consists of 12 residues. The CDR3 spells CASSQDSRGAFF. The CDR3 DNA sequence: TGTGCCAGCAGCCAAGACAGCAGGGGAGCTTTCTTT.

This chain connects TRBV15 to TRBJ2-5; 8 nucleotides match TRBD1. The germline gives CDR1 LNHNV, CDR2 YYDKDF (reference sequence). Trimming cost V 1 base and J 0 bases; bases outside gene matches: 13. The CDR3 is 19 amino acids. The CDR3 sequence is CATSRGFLGQGAYQETQYF. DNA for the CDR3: TGTGCCACCAGCAGAGGCTTCCTTGGGCAGGGGGCATACCAAGAGACCCAGTACTTC. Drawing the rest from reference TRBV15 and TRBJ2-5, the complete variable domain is DAMVIQNPRYQVTQFGKPVTLSCSQTLNHNVMYWYQQKSSQAPKLLFHYYDKDFNNEADTPDNFQSRRPNTSFCFLDIRSPGLGDTAMYLCATSRGFLGQGAYQETQYFGPGTRLLVL.

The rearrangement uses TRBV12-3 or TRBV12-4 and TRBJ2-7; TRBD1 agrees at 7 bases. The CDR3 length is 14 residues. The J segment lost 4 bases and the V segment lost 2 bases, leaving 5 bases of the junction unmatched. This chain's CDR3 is CASSLRDSGYEQYV. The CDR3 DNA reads TGTGCCAGCAGTTTACGGGACAGTGGGTACGAGCAGTACGTC.

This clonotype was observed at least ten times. CDR3 in amino acids: CASSFDLQETQYF. The DNA of the CDR3 is TGCGCCAGCAGCTTCGACCTACAAGAGACCCAGTACTTC. This chain uses TRBV5-1 with TRBJ2-5; D call uncertain. Germline V gives CDR1 SGHRS, CDR2 YFSETQ. The CDR3 extends over 13 amino acids. The germline V and J ends were trimmed by 2 bases and 2 bases, with 7 bases remaining between them.

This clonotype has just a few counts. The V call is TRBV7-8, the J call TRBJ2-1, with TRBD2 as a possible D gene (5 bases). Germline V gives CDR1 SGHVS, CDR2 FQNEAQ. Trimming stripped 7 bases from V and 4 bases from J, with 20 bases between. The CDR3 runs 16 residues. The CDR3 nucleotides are TGTGCCAGCACCACCCTTGAGGGAGTGACTTACAATGAGCAGTTCTTC. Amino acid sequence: CASTTLEGVTYNEQFF.

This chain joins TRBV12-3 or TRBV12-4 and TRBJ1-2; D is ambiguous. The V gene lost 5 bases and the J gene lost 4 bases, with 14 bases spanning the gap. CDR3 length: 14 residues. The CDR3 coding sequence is TGTGCCAGCAGTGCGGGAGTCTCCCTCTATGGCTACACCTTC. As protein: CASSAGVSLYGYTF.

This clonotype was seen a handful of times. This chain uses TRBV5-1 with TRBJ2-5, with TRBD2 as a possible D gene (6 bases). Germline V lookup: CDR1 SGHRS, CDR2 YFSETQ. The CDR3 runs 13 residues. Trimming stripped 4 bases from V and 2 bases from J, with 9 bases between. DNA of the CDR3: TGCGCCAGCAGCGTCGGGGGTCAAGAGACCCAGTACTTC. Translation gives CASSVGGQETQYF.

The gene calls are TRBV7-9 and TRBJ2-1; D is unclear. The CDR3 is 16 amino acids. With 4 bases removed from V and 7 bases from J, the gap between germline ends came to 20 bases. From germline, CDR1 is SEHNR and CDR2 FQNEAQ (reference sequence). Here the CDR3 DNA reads TGTGCCAGCAGCTCCCTATCTCCCCTCGGTAGTAATGAGCAGTTCTTC. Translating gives CASSSLSPLGSNEQFF.